Here is one T cell receptor (beta chain) with its context. These data originate in a study of blood T cells in healthy people across ages. The second PCR ran 7 to 11 cycles with a sample-barcoded 5' primer and J-beta primers. MiXCR was run by TCRdb on the 5' RACE reads, yielding one entry per CDR3 protein. This sample has around 1,500,000 distinct CDR3 sequences; about 40% occur once, and the top ten carry approximately 7.9%. The receptor was isolated from a woman under 30 in good health. The sample taken for sequencing was blood.

The CDR3 is CSARVPLAGALPTDTQYF. CDR3 coding DNA: TGCAGTGCTAGAGTTCCTTTGGCGGGGGCCCTCCCCACAGATACGCAGTATTTT. The gene calls are TRBV20-1 and TRBJ2-3, with D possibly matching TRBD2 (7 bases). The germline V and J ends were trimmed by 1 base and 2 bases, with 22 bases remaining between them. CDR3 length equals 18 residues. Germline CDR1 DFQATT, CDR2 SNEGSKA (reference sequence).